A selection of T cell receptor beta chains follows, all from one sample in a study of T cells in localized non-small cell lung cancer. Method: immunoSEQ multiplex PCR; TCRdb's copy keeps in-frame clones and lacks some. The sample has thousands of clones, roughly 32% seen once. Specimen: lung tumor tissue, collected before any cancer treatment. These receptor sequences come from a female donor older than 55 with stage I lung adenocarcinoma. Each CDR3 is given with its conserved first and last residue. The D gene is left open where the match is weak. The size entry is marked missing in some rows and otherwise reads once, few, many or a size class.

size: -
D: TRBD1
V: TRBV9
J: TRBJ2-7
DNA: TGTGCCAGCAGTGATCAGACAGGGGGCTTGCAGTACTTC
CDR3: CASSDQTGGLQYF

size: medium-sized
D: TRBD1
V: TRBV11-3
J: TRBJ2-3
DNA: TGTGCCAGCAGCATAACAGGGGTAACAGATACGCAGTATTTT
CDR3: CASSITGVTDTQYF

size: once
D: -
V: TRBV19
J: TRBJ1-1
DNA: TGTGCCAGTAGTATGGGTAGGGGAACTGAAGCTTTCTTT
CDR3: CASSMGRGTEAFF

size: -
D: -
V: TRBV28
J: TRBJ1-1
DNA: TGTGCCAGCAGTTTAATCCAGACAAACACTGAAGCTTTCTTT
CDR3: CASSLIQTNTEAFF

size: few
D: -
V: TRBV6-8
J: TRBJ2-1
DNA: TGTGCCAGCAGCCCTAGACTTCACAATGAGCAGTTCTTC
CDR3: CASSPRLHNEQFF

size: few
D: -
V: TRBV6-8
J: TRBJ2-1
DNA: TGTGCCAGCAGTTACCTCCTAGGGACAAGCGAAGAGGATGAGCAGTTCTTC
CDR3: CASSYLLGTSEEDEQFF

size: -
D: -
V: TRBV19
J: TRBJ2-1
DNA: TGTGCCAGTAGTATCATCAAGCTTGGCTACAATGAGCAGTTCTTC
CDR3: CASSIIKLGYNEQFF

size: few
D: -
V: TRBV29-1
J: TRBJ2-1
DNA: TGCAGCGTTTCCCCTGGCGGTAGCTCCTACAATGAGCAGTTCTTC
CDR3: CSVSPGGSSYNEQFF

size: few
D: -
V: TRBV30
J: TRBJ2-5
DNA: TGTGCCTGTCGAGGGAGTGGGGAGACCCAGTACTTC
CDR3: CACRGSGETQYF

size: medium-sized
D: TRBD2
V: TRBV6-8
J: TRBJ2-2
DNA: TGTGCCAGCAGTGCAGGACTAGCGGGTTGGAACACCGGGGAGCTGTTTTTT
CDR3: CASSAGLAGWNTGELFF

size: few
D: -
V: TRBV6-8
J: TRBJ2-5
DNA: TGTGCCAGCAGTTGGGGTCGGGGGACCCAGTACTTC
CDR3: CASSWGRGTQYF

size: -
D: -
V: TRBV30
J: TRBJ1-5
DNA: TGTGCCTGGAGTGTGTCCCGGGGGGGCACTCAGCCCCAGCATTTT
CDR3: CAWSVSRGGTQPQHF

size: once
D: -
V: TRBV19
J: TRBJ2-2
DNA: TGTGCCAGTAGGAAAGGAGGAGACACCGGGGAGCTGTTTTTT
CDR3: CASRKGGDTGELFF

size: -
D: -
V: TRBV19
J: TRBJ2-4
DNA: TGTGCCAGTAGTATGGGCTCGGGGATCGGAGCCAAAAACATTCAGTACTTC
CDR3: CASSMGSGIGAKNIQYF

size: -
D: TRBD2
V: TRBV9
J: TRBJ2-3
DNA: TGTGCCAGCAGCGCGGGACTAGCGGGAGGATTAGGGACAGATACGCAGTATTTT
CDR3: CASSAGLAGGLGTDTQYF

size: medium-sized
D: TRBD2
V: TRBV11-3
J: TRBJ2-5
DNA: TGTGCCAGCAGCTTTAGCGGGGGCGTCCAAGAGACCCAGTACTTC
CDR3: CASSFSGGVQETQYF

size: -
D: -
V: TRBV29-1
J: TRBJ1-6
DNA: TGCAGCGTCAAGGGCAGCGACTATAATTCACCCCTCCACTTT
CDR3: CSVKGSDYNSPLHF

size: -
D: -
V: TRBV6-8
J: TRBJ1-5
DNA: TGTGCCAGCTTAGGTGATGGGGGCAATCAGCCCCAGCATTTT
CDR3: CASLGDGGNQPQHF

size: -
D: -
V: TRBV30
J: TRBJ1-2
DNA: TGTGCCTTCGACGGACAGATCTATGGCTACACCTTC
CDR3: CAFDGQIYGYTF

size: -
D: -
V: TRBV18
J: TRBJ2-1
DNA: TGTGCCAGCTCATCGGATCAGGGTCGCGATGAGCAGTTCTTC
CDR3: CASSSDQGRDEQFF

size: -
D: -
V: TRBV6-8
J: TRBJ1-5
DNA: TGTGCCAGCAGCCTGGGAGAGTTAAATCAGCCCCAGCATTTT
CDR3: CASSLGELNQPQHF

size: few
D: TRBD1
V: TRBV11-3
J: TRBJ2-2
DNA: TGTGCCAGCAGCCTCCGGGACAGGGGGACCGGGGAGCTGTTTTTT
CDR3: CASSLRDRGTGELFF

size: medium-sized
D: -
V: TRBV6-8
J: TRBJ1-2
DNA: TGTGCCAGCAGTTACGGACTCGGGGCTAACTATGGCTACACCTTC
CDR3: CASSYGLGANYGYTF

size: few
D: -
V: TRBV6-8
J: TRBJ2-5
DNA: TGTGCCAGCAGCTCGACAAGAGAGACCCAGTACTTC
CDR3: CASSSTRETQYF

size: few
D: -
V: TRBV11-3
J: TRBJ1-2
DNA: TGTGCCAGCAGCCGGAGACAAGGGCCCGACGGCTACACCTTC
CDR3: CASSRRQGPDGYTF